These T cell receptor beta chains were read from a single sample in a study of T cells after yellow fever vaccination. MiXCR was run by TCRdb on the 5' RACE reads, yielding one entry per CDR3 protein. The table lists around 250,000 distinct CDR3 sequences, roughly 7.2% of them singletons. The specimen was CD4+ T cells sorted from PBMCs, collected 15 days after the yellow fever booster vaccination. These TCRs come from a man aged 30 to 45 who received the YFV17D yellow fever vaccine. CDR3s leave out the opening cysteine and the closing phenylalanine or tryptophan. The D gene is left open where the match is weak.

d_call	v_call	j_call	cdr3_length	cdr3_aa
TRBD2	TRBV19	TRBJ2-1	13	ASAPPGGLYNEQF
TRBD2	TRBV5-1	TRBJ2-1	14	ASSLDASGSLVEQF
TRBD1	TRBV6-1	TRBJ1-2	13	ATRRTGGISYGYT
-	TRBV18	TRBJ2-3	13	ASSLGLGVGDTQY
TRBD2	TRBV19	TRBJ2-1	17	DSSISAYQGLGTYNEQF
TRBD2	TRBV7-2	TRBJ2-7	11	ASSSTSGIEQY
TRBD1	TRBV10-1	TRBJ2-7	13	ASSESKGQRYEQY
TRBD2	TRBV20-1	TRBJ2-1	11	SAVLAGVGEQF
-	TRBV7-2	TRBJ2-1	15	ASSPGGFEVTKYEQF
-	TRBV5-5	TRBJ1-2	12	ASRKETGTYGYT
-	TRBV12-3/TRBV12-4	TRBJ2-1	12	ASSFTGGSNEQF
TRBD2	TRBV29-1	TRBJ2-7	13	SVVVSGTVNYEQY
-	TRBV10-3	TRBJ2-1	10	AISPSSDEQF
TRBD1	TRBV20-1	TRBJ2-3	12	SASGTGNADTQY
TRBD1	TRBV7-2	TRBJ2-7	11	ASSRQGTYEQY
TRBD1	TRBV7-2	TRBJ1-1	13	ASRRLQGVWTEAF
-	TRBV29-1	TRBJ2-3	12	SVDVGPGTDTQY
TRBD2	TRBV12-3/TRBV12-4	TRBJ2-7	18	ASSLLVGGGVWSKHYEQY
TRBD2	TRBV20-1	TRBJ2-4	11	VGGDLSKNIQY
-	TRBV5-1	TRBJ2-1	14	ASSRTSERFHNEQF
-	TRBV5-6	TRBJ1-5	13	ASSLALGANQPQH
-	TRBV12-3/TRBV12-4	TRBJ2-2	12	ASSSWGDGGELF
TRBD1	TRBV7-2	TRBJ2-3	12	ASSSWTGPDTQY
-	TRBV18	TRBJ2-7	11	ASSRIASDEQY
TRBD1	TRBV5-1	TRBJ2-1	13	ASSPGGTGGHEQF
TRBD2	TRBV7-2	TRBJ2-7	12	ASSPSGITYEQY
-	TRBV5-1	TRBJ2-7	12	ASSLGDHAYEQY
-	TRBV19	TRBJ2-2	11	ASSMVVAGELF
-	TRBV11-2	TRBJ1-2	12	ASSLTGPSSGYT
-	TRBV27	TRBJ2-3	12	ASSLVQGSDTQY
TRBD2	TRBV4-3	TRBJ2-2	18	ASSQSTSGTNRGGTGELF
-	TRBV6-1	TRBJ1-1	12	ASSQIGWNTEAF
-	TRBV7-2	TRBJ2-3	13	ASSAGTEGADTQY
-	TRBV20-1	TRBJ2-5	9	SSSRQETQY
TRBD1	TRBV12-3/TRBV12-4	TRBJ2-2	12	ASSFQDRGLMLF
-	TRBV7-6	TRBJ2-1	13	ASSPGNGNYNEQF
-	TRBV29-1	TRBJ2-1	11	SVAGSGYNEQF
-	TRBV5-1	TRBJ1-5	15	ASSLVRDVQQHQPQH
TRBD1	TRBV6-6	TRBJ2-7	11	ASTKGQDYEQY
TRBD1	TRBV24-1	TRBJ1-2	14	ATSDSRTGERHGYT
TRBD1	TRBV5-1	TRBJ1-1	13	ASSFRDRGNTEAF
-	TRBV24-1	TRBJ2-3	10	ATAGSRDTQY
TRBD2	TRBV20-1	TRBJ2-7	14	SAVYFGREIANEQY
-	TRBV28	TRBJ1-2	10	AEGTTNYGYT